This T cell receptor (beta chain) was captured in a study of blood T cell repertoires in COVID-19. About the research overall: Donors in the United States, Italy and Spain gave samples during acute or convalescent COVID-19. Sources were T cells, B-cell-depleted T cells, or PBMCs; the material itself was cDNA or gDNA.

Study processing details: The authors estimated nucleated cell counts from reference gene primer amplification. Sequencing used immunoSEQ multiplex PCR; TCRdb keeps in-frame clones, though not all of them. That table is the source of V, J and clone size, and D and trimming were worked out from the DNA. The sample gives just under 80,000 clones, about 88% of which show up once; approximately 46% is in the top ten. The source of this sequence is a human donor in a cohort sampled during active COVID-19. The sequencing sample was made of peripheral blood.

The CDR3 DNA sequence: TGTGCCAGCAGCCAACGCGGGGGAGGGGGTTCACCCCTCCACTTT. This encodes CASSQRGGGGSPLHF. The chain carries TRBV3-1 (or the pseudogene TRBV3-2) and TRBJ1-6, with a weak D call TRBD1 (6 bases). The V and J ends lost 2 bases and 9 bases respectively, with 14 bases between them. This CDR3 has 15 amino acids. Germline loops: CDR1 LGHDT, CDR2 YNNKEL (reference sequence).